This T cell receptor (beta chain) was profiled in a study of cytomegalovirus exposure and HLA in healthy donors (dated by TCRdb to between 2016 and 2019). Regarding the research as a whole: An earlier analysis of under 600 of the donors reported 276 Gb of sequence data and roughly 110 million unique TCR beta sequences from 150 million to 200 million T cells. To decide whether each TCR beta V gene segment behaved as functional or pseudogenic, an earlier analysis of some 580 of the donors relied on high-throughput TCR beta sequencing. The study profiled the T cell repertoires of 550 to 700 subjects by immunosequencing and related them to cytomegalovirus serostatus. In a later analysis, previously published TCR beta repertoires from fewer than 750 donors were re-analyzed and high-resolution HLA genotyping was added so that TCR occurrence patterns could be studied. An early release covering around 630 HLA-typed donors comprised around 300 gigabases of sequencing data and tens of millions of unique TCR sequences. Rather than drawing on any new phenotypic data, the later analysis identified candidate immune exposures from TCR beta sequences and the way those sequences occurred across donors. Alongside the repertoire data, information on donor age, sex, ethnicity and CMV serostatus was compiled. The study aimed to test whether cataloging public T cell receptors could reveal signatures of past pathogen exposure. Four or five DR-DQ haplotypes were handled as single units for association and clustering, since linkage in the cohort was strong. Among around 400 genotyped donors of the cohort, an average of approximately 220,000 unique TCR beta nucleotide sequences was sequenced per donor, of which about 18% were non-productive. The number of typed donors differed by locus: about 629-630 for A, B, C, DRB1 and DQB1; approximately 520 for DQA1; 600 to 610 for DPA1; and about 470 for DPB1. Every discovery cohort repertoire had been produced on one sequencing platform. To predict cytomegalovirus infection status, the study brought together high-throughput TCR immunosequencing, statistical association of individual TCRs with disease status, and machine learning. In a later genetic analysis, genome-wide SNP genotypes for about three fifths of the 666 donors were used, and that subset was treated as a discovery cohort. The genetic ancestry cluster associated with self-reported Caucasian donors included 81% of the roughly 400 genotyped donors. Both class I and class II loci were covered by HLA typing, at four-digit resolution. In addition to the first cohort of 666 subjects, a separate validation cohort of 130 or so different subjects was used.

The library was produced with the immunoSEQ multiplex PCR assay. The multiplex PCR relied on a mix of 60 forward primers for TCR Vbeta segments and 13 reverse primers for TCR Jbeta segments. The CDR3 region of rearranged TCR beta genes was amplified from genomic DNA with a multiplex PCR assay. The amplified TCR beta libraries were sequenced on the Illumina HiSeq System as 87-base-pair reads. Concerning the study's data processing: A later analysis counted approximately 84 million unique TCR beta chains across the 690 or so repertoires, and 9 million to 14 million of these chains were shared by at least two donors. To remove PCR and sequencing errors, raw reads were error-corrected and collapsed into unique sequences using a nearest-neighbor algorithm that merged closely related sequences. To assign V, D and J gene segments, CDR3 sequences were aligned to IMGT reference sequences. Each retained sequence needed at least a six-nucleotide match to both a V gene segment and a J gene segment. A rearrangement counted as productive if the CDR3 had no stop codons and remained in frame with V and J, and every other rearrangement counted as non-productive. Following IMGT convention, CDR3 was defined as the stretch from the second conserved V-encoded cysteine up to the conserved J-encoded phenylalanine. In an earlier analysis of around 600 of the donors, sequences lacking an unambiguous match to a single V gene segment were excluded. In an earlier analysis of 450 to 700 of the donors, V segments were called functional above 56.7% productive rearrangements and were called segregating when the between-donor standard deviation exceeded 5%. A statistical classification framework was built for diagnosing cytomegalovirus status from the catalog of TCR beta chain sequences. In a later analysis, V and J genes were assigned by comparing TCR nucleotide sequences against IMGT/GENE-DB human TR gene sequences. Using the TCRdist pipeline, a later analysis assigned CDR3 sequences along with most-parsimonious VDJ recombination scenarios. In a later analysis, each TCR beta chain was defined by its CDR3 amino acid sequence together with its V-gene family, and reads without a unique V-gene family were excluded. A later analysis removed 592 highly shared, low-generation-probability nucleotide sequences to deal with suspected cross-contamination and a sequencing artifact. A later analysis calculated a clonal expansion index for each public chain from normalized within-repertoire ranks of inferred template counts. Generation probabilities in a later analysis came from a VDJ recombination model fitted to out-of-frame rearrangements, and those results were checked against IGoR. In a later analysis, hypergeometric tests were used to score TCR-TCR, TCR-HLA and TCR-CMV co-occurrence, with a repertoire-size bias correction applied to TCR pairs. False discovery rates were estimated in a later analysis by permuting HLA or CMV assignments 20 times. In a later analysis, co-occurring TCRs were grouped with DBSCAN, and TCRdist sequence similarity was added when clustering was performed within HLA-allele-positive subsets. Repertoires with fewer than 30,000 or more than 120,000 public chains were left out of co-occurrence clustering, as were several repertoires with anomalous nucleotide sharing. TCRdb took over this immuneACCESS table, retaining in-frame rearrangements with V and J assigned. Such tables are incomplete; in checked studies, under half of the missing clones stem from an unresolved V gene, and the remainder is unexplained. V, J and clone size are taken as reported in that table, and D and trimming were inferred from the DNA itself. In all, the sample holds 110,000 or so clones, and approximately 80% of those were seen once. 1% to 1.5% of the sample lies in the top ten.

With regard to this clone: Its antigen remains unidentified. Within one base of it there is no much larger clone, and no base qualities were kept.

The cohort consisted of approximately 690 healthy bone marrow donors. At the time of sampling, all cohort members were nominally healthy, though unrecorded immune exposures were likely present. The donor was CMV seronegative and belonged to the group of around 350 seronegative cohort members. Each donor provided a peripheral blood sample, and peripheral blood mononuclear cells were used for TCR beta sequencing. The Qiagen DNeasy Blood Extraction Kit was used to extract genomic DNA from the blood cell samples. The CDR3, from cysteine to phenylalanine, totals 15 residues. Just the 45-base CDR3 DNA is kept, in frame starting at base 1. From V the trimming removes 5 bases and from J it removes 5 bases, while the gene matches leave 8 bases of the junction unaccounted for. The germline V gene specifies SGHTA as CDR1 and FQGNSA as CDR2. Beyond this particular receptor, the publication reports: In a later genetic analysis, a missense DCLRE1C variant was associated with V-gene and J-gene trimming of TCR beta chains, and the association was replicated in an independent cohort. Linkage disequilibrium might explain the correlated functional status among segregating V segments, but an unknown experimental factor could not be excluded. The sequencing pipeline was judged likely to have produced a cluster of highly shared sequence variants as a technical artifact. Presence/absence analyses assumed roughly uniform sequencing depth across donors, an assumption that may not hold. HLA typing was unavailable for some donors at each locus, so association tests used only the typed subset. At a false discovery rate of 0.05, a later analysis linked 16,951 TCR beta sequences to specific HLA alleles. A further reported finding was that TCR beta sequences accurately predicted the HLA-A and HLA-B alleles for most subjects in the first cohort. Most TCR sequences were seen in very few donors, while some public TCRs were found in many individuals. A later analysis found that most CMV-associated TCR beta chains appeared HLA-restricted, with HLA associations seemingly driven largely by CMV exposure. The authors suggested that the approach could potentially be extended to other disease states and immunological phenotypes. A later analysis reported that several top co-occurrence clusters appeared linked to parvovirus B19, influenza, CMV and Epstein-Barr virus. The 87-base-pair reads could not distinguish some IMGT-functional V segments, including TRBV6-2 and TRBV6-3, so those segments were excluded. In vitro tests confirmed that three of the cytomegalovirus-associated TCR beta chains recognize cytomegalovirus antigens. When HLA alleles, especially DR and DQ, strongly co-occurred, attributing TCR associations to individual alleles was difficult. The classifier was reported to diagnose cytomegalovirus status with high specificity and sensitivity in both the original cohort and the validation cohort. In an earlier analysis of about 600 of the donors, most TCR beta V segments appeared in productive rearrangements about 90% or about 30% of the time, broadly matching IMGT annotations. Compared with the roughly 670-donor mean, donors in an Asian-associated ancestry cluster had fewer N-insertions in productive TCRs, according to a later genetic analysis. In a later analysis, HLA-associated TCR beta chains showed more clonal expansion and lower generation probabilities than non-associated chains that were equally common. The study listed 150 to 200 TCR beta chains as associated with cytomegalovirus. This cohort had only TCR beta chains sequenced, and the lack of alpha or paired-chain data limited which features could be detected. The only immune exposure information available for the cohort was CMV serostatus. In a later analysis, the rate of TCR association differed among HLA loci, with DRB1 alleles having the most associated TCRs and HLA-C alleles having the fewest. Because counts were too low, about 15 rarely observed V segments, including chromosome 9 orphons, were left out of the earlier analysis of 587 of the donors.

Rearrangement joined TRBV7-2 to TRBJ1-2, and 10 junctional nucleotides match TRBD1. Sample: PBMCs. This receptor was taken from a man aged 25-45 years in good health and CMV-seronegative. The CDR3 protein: CASSPSGTGVYGYTF. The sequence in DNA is TGTGCCAGCAGCCCCTCGGGGACAGGGGTTTATGGCTACACCTTC.